These T cell receptor beta chains were read from a single sample in a study of blood T cell repertoires in COVID-19. Clones were read by immunoSEQ multiplex PCR, and TCRdb kept only the in-frame ones, dropping some. This repertoire shows 250,000 to 300,000 clones, roughly 90% found once; its top ten account for approximately 2%. Sequenced material: PBMCs or T cells enriched from blood (not recorded which). The receptors come from a woman aged 55-75 years who had recovered from COVID-19. CDR3s include the opening cysteine and the closing phenylalanine or tryptophan. The D gene is left open where the match is weak. Not every row has a clone size; where given, it reads once, few, many or a size class.

CDR3aa: CASSGGTVNTEAFF
CDR3nt: TGTGCCAGCAGCGGGGGGACAGTGAACACTGAAGCTTTCTTT
j_gene: TRBJ1-1
abundance: -
d_gene: TRBD1
v_gene: TRBV9

CDR3aa: CASTYDSNYGYTF
CDR3nt: TGTGCCAGCACCTACGACAGTAACTATGGCTACACCTTC
j_gene: TRBJ1-2
abundance: once
d_gene: -
v_gene: TRBV7-2

CDR3aa: CASSDAGRNSPLHF
CDR3nt: TGTGCCAGCAGTGATGCGGGGCGCAATTCACCCCTCCACTTT
j_gene: TRBJ1-6
abundance: -
d_gene: -
v_gene: TRBV27

CDR3aa: CASSSQGGIPNYGYTF
CDR3nt: TGCGCCAGCAGCTCCCAGGGGGGAATCCCTAACTATGGCTACACCTTC
j_gene: TRBJ1-2
abundance: -
d_gene: TRBD1
v_gene: TRBV5-1

CDR3aa: CASRGRAGLNQPQHF
CDR3nt: TGTGCCAGCAGGGGTAGGGCAGGGCTAAATCAGCCCCAGCATTTT
j_gene: TRBJ1-5
abundance: -
d_gene: -
v_gene: TRBV28

CDR3aa: CASSPRTGSEDTQYF
CDR3nt: TGTGCCAGCAGCCCGCGGACAGGGAGCGAGGATACGCAGTATTTT
j_gene: TRBJ2-3
abundance: -
d_gene: TRBD1
v_gene: TRBV11-1

CDR3aa: CASSTGDGSSYEQYF
CDR3nt: TGTGCCAGTAGTACGGGGGACGGGAGCTCCTACGAGCAGTACTTC
j_gene: TRBJ2-7
abundance: -
d_gene: -
v_gene: TRBV19

CDR3aa: CASSYSPGGPREQYF
CDR3nt: TGTGCCAGCAGTTATAGCCCGGGAGGCCCCCGAGAGCAGTACTTC
j_gene: TRBJ2-7
abundance: -
d_gene: TRBD2
v_gene: TRBV6-5

CDR3aa: CASSSDLETGFHQPQHF
CDR3nt: TGTGCCAGCAGCTCCGACCTAGAGACAGGGTTCCATCAGCCCCAGCATTTT
j_gene: TRBJ1-5
abundance: -
d_gene: TRBD1
v_gene: TRBV7-9

CDR3aa: CASSIGQGYTEAFF
CDR3nt: TGTGCCAGTAGTATAGGCCAGGGGTACACTGAAGCTTTCTTT
j_gene: TRBJ1-1
abundance: -
d_gene: -
v_gene: TRBV19

CDR3aa: CASSSQGAATQYF
CDR3nt: TGTGCCAGCAGCTCTCAGGGGGCCGCGACCCAGTACTTC
j_gene: TRBJ2-5
abundance: -
d_gene: TRBD1
v_gene: TRBV7-3

CDR3aa: CASSQGLGASEKLFF
CDR3nt: TGCGCCAGCAGCCAAGGTTTGGGGGCCAGTGAAAAACTGTTTTTT
j_gene: TRBJ1-4
abundance: -
d_gene: -
v_gene: TRBV4-1

CDR3aa: CASSPGGNEQFF
CDR3nt: TGTGCCAGCTCACCAGGCGGTAATGAGCAGTTCTTC
j_gene: TRBJ2-1
abundance: -
d_gene: -
v_gene: TRBV18

CDR3aa: CASSSASADTGELFF
CDR3nt: TGCGCCAGCAGCTCAGCTAGCGCCGACACCGGGGAGCTGTTTTTT
j_gene: TRBJ2-2
abundance: -
d_gene: -
v_gene: TRBV5-1

CDR3aa: CASSPDRGRTEAFF
CDR3nt: TGTGCCAGCAGCCCGGACAGGGGGCGAACTGAAGCTTTCTTT
j_gene: TRBJ1-1
abundance: -
d_gene: TRBD1
v_gene: TRBV5-4

CDR3aa: CASSLSGGGQTQYF
CDR3nt: TGTGCCAGCAGCTTATCAGGCGGGGGACAGACCCAGTACTTC
j_gene: TRBJ2-5
abundance: -
d_gene: TRBD2
v_gene: TRBV7-3

CDR3aa: CASRRQGTNYGYTF
CDR3nt: TGTGCCAGCAGACGACAGGGGACTAACTATGGCTACACCTTC
j_gene: TRBJ1-2
abundance: -
d_gene: TRBD1
v_gene: TRBV6-5

CDR3aa: CAWSVIRTSGVNEQFF
CDR3nt: TGTGCCTGGAGTGTAATCCGGACTAGCGGGGTCAATGAGCAGTTCTTC
j_gene: TRBJ2-1
abundance: -
d_gene: TRBD2
v_gene: TRBV30